These 27 T cell receptor beta chains were all obtained from the same sample, sequenced in a study of T cells in localized non-small cell lung cancer. The method was immunoSEQ multiplex PCR; TCRdb's version includes in-frame clones alone and lacks a portion of them. The sample has thousands of clones, approximately 31% seen once; the top ten hold about 12%. Sample: normal lung tissue next to the tumor, taken before any cancer treatment. These receptors were obtained from a man aged 40-75 years with stage I lung adenocarcinoma.

This clone was counted only a few times. This chain links TRBV6-1 with TRBJ1-4, with a tentative D call TRBD1 (6 bases). The CDR3 spans 18 residues. CDR1 is MNHNS and CDR2 is SASEGT in the germline V gene. Trimming took off 0 bases at V and 0 bases at J, with 14 bases between the two ends. This CDR3 is CASSEAKWRQATNEKLFF. CDR3 sequence (DNA): TGTGCCAGCAGTGAAGCAAAGTGGCGACAGGCAACTAATGAAAAACTGTTTTTT.

This clone was observed a handful of times. This chain links TRBV6-7 with TRBJ2-1; 11 positions match TRBD2. TRBV6-7 is given ORF status, its function remaining uncertain. This CDR3 is built from 18 residues. J lost 5 bases, V lost 0 bases, and 9 bases had no gene match. The CDR3 coding sequence is TGTGCCAGCAGTTACTCCGCCTCTAGCGGGGGGCGAAACAATGAGCAGTTCTTC. Protein sequence: CASSYSASSGGRNNEQFF.

The DNA for the CDR3 is TGTGCCAGCAGTCGAACTAGCGGGAGTGCGGATGAGCAGTTCTTC. Translation: CASSRTSGSADEQFF. The genes are TRBV11-3 and TRBJ2-1, with TRBD2 identical over 11 bases. The J segment lost 8 bases and the V segment lost 6 bases, leaving 9 bases of the junction unmatched. The germline CDR1 and CDR2 sequences are SGHNT and YENEEA. CDR3 length equals 15 residues.

The gene calls are TRBV29-1 and TRBJ2-7; D could derive from TRBD1 or TRBD2 (5 bases each). V was cut by 5 bases and J by 6 bases, with 17 bases left in between. The CDR3 is made up of 13 amino acids. The germline gives CDR1 SQVTM, CDR2 ANQGSEA. For the CDR3, the DNA is TGCAGCGTTTCCGGGACGTCGACTGGCGAGCAGTACTTC. Residues: CSVSGTSTGEQYF.

This clone showed up just a few times. CDR3: CAISESQGALTDTQYF. CDR3 bases read: TGTGCCATCAGTGAGTCGCAGGGGGCCCTCACAGATACGCAGTAT. The chain uses TRBV10-3 and TRBJ2-3; 8 nucleotides line up with TRBD1. Coverage ceases 1 residue before the CDR3 finishes, and the germline J gene fills in the end. The CDR3 totals 16 residues. Germline CDR1 and CDR2: ENHRY and SYGVKD. V was pared by 0 bases and J by 2 bases, with 4 bases of the junction left unmatched.

This clone showed up just once. This chain uses TRBV18 with TRBJ2-7, with 7 bases that match TRBD1. V shed 3 bases, J shed 9 bases, and the junction held 8 bases outside the gene matches. Germline V gene lookup returns CDR1 KGHSH and CDR2 LQKENI. This CDR3 is built from 13 residues. Written as DNA, the CDR3 is TGTGCCAGCTCACCTACACAGGGGTTTACGCAGTACTTC. Translating it yields CASSPTQGFTQYF.

The CDR3 is CAWSSGFEKLFF. CDR3 DNA: TGTGCCTGGAGCTCGGGATTTGAAAAACTGTTTTTT. J is TRBJ1-4 and V is TRBV30; D is unresolved. Germline-derived CDR1 and CDR2 are GTSNPN and SVGIG (reference sequence). Trimming cost V 3 bases and J 7 bases, with 9 bases left between them. The CDR3 consists of 12 residues.

The DNA for the CDR3 is TGTGCCAGCAGTCCACAGGGCGGCTCCTACAATGAGCAGTTCTTC. It specifies CASSPQGGSYNEQFF. The chain uses TRBV6-8 and TRBJ2-1; possible D gene TRBD1, 6 bases. Germline V gene data show CDR1 as MNHGY and CDR2 as SAAAGT. Trimming stripped 5 bases from V and 0 bases from J, with 11 bases between. The CDR3 runs to 15 residues.

CDR3 residues: CASRSREKLFF. In nucleotides, the CDR3 is TGTGCCAGCAGGAGCAGGGAAAAACTGTTTTTT. V usage is TRBV6-7 and J usage is TRBJ1-4; no clear D gene. TRBV6-7 is an ORF, with its function uncertain. The CDR3 consists of 11 residues. V was cut by 6 bases and J by 8 bases, with 7 bases left in between.

This clone turned up a few times. The chain uses TRBV6-8 and TRBJ1-2, with D unresolved. Looked up from germline, CDR1 is MNHGY and CDR2 is SAAAGT. V was clipped by 9 bases and J by 1 base, with 18 bases between them. The CDR3 extends over 15 amino acids. The CDR3 nucleotides read TGTGCCAGTTGTCGCAAGTGGGCAGATAACTATGGCTACACCTTC. Amino acids: CASCRKWADNYGYTF.

The gene calls are TRBV19 and TRBJ2-3; D not certain. The V and J ends lost 8 bases and 6 bases respectively, with 12 bases between them. Germline V gives CDR1 LNHDA, CDR2 SQIVND (reference sequence). CDR3 length equals 12 residues. The CDR3 sequence: CASSLLRDTQYF. Here the CDR3 DNA reads TGTGCCAGTTCCCTACTAAGGGATACGCAGTATTTT.

The chain recombines TRBV29-1 with TRBJ1-1; 10 bases fit TRBD1. CDR1 is SQVTM, CDR2 ANQGSEA, per germline. The trim removed 7 bases at V and 4 bases at J, leaving 6 bases unmatched. The CDR3 is 13 residues long. CDR3 sequence reads: CSGSRDRGTEAFF. The CDR3 coding sequence is TGCAGCGGCTCCAGGGACAGGGGCACTGAAGCTTTCTTT.

This clone was detected a few times. The CDR3 DNA follows: TGCGCCAGCAGCCAAGAGTCCGGGACACAAGCTTTCTTT. Residues: CASSQESGTQAFF. The chain joins TRBV1 to TRBJ1-1; TRBD1, the table's D call, lacks a check against the DNA. TRBV1 is deemed a pseudogene. This CDR3 contains 13 residues.

The chain recombines TRBV19 with TRBJ2-1; tentative D call: TRBD1 (6 bases). Per germline, CDR1 LNHDA and CDR2 SQIVND (reference sequence). V was cut by 6 bases and J by 6 bases, with 12 bases left in between. The CDR3 has 13 residues. The CDR3: CASSAGVGNEQFF. In nucleotides, the CDR3 is TGTGCCAGTAGCGCAGGGGTAGGCAATGAGCAGTTCTTC.

The chain recombines TRBV7-5 with TRBJ2-3. TRBV7-5 constitutes a pseudogene. CDR3 length: 17 residues. The CDR3 DNA sequence: TGTGCCAGCAGCCCCAGAATCGGCAACCTCCGCACAGATACGCAGTATTTT. It is translated as CASSPRIGNLRTDTQYF.

The rearrangement uses TRBV18 and TRBJ2-7, with D perhaps TRBD1 or TRBD2 (5 bases each). This CDR3 is 14 amino acids long. The ends were cut back, 6 bases at V and 0 bases at J, with 12 bases in the middle. The germline gives CDR1 KGHSH, CDR2 LQKENI. CDR3 sequence (DNA): TGTGCCAGCTCCGGGGACGGCAGCTCCTACGAGCAGTACTTC. Translation: CASSGDGSSYEQYF.

V gene TRBV6-7 combines with J gene TRBJ2-1, with D perhaps matching TRBD2 (6 bases). TRBV6-7 is flagged as an ORF with uncertain function. CDR3 length equals 13 residues. The V and J ends lost 7 bases and 4 bases respectively, with 11 bases between them. CDR3: CASTLGGYNEQFF. The DNA of the CDR3 is TGTGCCAGCACCCTGGGGGGTTACAATGAGCAGTTCTTC.

V usage is TRBV4-1 and J usage is TRBJ2-3, with 7 bases identical to TRBD1. The germline V gene encodes CDR1 MGHRA and CDR2 YSYEKL. V lost 0 bases, J lost 5 bases, and 11 bases stayed unmatched. This CDR3 has 17 amino acids. The CDR3 region has the DNA TGCGCCAGCAGCCAAGAGATAGGCAGGGGGAGAAGAGATACGCAGTATTTT. Translating it yields CASSQEIGRGRRDTQYF.

The chain has TRBV9 and TRBJ2-2; TRBD1 matches 7 bases. This CDR3 is 17 amino acids long. The V gene's germline CDR1 is SGDLS and CDR2 YYNGEE. With V trimmed by 0 bases and J by 1 base, 6 bases remained unmatched. The CDR3 DNA reads TGTGCCAGCAGCGTAGAGCTAGGGGGCCTGAACACCGGGGAGCTGTTTTTT. Translating gives CASSVELGGLNTGELFF.

The chain employs TRBV29-1 and TRBJ2-6; D unclear. The V gene lost 3 bases and the J gene lost 2 bases, with 11 bases spanning the gap. Germline CDR1 and CDR2: SQVTM and ANQGSEA. The CDR3 runs to 15 residues. The CDR3 sequence is CSVDVTGPGANVLTF. The CDR3 DNA is TGCAGCGTTGACGTAACCGGTCCTGGGGCCAACGTCCTGACTTTC.

This chain links TRBV5-1 with TRBJ1-3, with D unresolved. V dropped 0 bases and J dropped 2 bases, with 9 bases sitting between them. Germline lookup yields CDR1 SGHRS and CDR2 YFSETQ. The CDR3 runs 15 residues. CDR3: CASSLGLYPGNTIYF. The CDR3 DNA follows: TGCGCCAGCAGCTTGGGACTGTACCCTGGAAACACCATATATTTT.

V is TRBV30 and J is TRBJ2-7; 10 bases agree with TRBD1. V was clipped by 8 bases and J by 3 bases; unmatched bases: 4. CDR1 is GTSNPN, CDR2 SVGIG, per germline (reference sequence). This CDR3 region has 12 residues. CDR3 residues: CAGQGEGYEQYF. The CDR3 region has the DNA TGTGCCGGACAGGGGGAGGGCTACGAGCAGTACTTC.

Only a few counts were recorded for this clone. The rearrangement joins TRBV6-8 to TRBJ1-6; D perhaps matches TRBD1 (6 bases). Per the germline V gene, CDR1 is MNHGY and CDR2 is SAAAGT. This CDR3 comprises 13 residues. Trimming cost V 6 bases and J 14 bases, with 17 bases left between them. CDR3 loop: CASRQGIIQTLHF. For the CDR3, the DNA is TGTGCCAGCAGACAGGGTATAATTCAGACCCTCCACTTT.

The chain has TRBV6-8 and TRBJ2-5; 10 nucleotides agree with TRBD2. The CDR3 totals 17 residues. Germline loops: CDR1 MNHGY, CDR2 SAAAGT. J was trimmed by 1 base and V by 5 bases; bases with no gene match: 10. This chain's CDR3 is CASSSRGLAVFQETQYF. The CDR3, as DNA: TGTGCCAGCAGTAGCCGTGGACTAGCGGTATTCCAAGAGACCCAGTACTTC.

The chain carries TRBV5-1 and TRBJ1-2, with TRBD1 identical over 8 bases. Germline V gene lookup returns CDR1 SGHRS and CDR2 YFSETQ. The CDR3 has 15 amino acids. The J segment lost 4 bases and the V segment lost 0 bases, leaving 5 bases of the junction unmatched. For the CDR3, the DNA is TGCGCCAGCAGCTTGGCCGCAGGGGGCGCCTATGGCTACACCTTC. Residues: CASSLAAGGAYGYTF.

The rearrangement uses TRBV9 and TRBJ1-4; TRBD1 might be the D (5 bases). This CDR3 is 15 amino acids long. Germline V gene sequence: CDR1 SGDLS, CDR2 YYNGEE. V lost 5 bases and J 0 bases, leaving 11 bases between the germline ends. Here the CDR3 DNA reads TGTGCCAGCAGTAAGGGACGGGCAACTAATGAAAAACTGTTTTTT. Residues: CASSKGRATNEKLFF.

This clone was seen a few times. The rearrangement links TRBV19 to TRBJ1-2, with a tentative D call TRBD1 (6 bases). Germline values: CDR1 LNHDA, CDR2 SQIVND (reference sequence). Trimming left V 2 bases short and J 5 bases short, with 9 bases between. CDR3 length: 13 residues. The CDR3 DNA follows: TGTGCCAGTAGTATAACAGGGAATTATGGCTACACCTTC. It translates to CASSITGNYGYTF.